This T cell receptor (beta chain) was recovered during a study of OX40 agonist ivuxolimab in advanced cancers. At the level of the study: The drug used for patients, ivuxolimab, was an agonistic anti-OX40 (CD134) antibody. Patient treatment consisted of intravenous ivuxolimab administration every 2 weeks at 0.01 to 10 mg/kg. Among those treated, three patients had partial responses, one with hepatocellular carcinoma and two with cutaneous melanoma.

The data were produced by immunoSEQ multiplex PCR, yet TCRdb's version contains in-frame clones alone and is incomplete. The repertoire holds 25,000 to 30,000 clones, with more than 85% as singletons. Trimming took off 2 bases at V and 9 bases at J, with 8 bases between the two ends. This CDR3 comprises 12 residues. The germline V gene has CDR1 MDHEN and CDR2 SYDVKM. Details on this clone: What it recognizes is unknown.

Study observations and caveats: Fewer expanded clones were found on average in CD4+ than in CD8+ T cells.

The genes are TRBV28 and TRBJ1-5, with D maybe TRBD1 (5 bases). This TCR was sampled from an adult with an advanced solid tumor such as melanoma, head and neck, liver or kidney cancer. The source material was CD4+ or CD8+ T cells sorted from blood, sampled in a trial of the OX40 agonist ivuxolimab. The CDR3: CASSLPRGPQHF. CDR3 DNA sequence: TGTGCCAGCAGTTTACCGAGGGGGCCCCAGCATTTT.